This TCR beta chain was recovered during a study of cytomegalovirus exposure and HLA in healthy donors. The PCR had 60 Vbeta and 13 Jbeta primers. Data came from immunoSEQ multiplex PCR; TCRdb stores just in-frame clones and leaves some out. The repertoire consists of 180,000 or so clones, with 70% to 85% occurring once and the leading ten covering less than 2.5%. The ends lost 6 bases at V and 3 bases at J; junction bases unmatched: 8. The germline V gene has CDR1 SGHAT and CDR2 FQNNGV. This CDR3 region has 17 residues. The sequenced material came from PBMCs. The V gene is TRBV11-2, the J gene TRBJ2-3, with 14 bases fitting TRBD2. The clonotype was recovered from a human donor in good health. This CDR3 is CASSSRLAGGITDTQYF. The CDR3 DNA sequence: TGTGCCAGCAGTTCTCGACTAGCGGGGGGGATAACAGATACGCAGTATTTT.